The present T cell receptor beta chain was sequenced within a study of blood T cell repertoires in COVID-19. In the study overall: The study drew acute and convalescent COVID-19 samples from the United States, Italy and Spain. From T cells, B-cell-depleted T cells, or PBMCs came the material, which was cDNA or gDNA.

As handled by the study authors: Reference gene primer amplification gave estimated nucleated cell counts. Repertoires were generated with immunoSEQ multiplex PCR, while TCRdb's copy carries only in-frame clones and drops some. That table is the source of V, J and clone size, and D and trimming were worked out from the DNA. Here the sample spans about 80,000 clones, over 80% being singletons. The CDR3 runs to 18 residues. Germline CDR1 and CDR2: LGHNA and YSLEER. V trimming: 0 bases; J trimming: 2 bases; junction bases outside the gene matches: 10. Sequencing input: peripheral blood. The TCR was taken from a man in his sixties with active or convalescent COVID-19. The chain links TRBV4-3 to TRBJ2-3, with 8 bases fitting TRBD1. The CDR3 DNA reads as TGCGCCAGCAGCCAAGATATGGGGGGACAGGCCTACACAGATACGCAGTATTTT. Translation gives CASSQDMGGQAYTDTQYF.